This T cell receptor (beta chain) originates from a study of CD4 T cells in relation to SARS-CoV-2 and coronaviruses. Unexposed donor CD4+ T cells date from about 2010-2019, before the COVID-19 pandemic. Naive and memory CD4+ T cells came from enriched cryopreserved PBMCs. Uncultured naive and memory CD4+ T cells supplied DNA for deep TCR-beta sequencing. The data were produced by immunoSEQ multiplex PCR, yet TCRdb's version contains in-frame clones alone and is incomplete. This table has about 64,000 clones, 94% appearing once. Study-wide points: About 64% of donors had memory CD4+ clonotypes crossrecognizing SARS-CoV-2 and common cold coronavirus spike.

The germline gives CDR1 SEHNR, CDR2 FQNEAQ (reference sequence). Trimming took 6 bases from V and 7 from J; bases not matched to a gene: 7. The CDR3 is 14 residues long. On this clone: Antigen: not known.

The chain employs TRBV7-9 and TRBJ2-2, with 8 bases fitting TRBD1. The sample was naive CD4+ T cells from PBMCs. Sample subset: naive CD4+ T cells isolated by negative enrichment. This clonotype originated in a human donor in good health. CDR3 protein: CASSKDRADGELFF. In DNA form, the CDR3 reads TGTGCCAGCAGTAAGGACAGGGCGGACGGGGAGCTGTTTTTT.